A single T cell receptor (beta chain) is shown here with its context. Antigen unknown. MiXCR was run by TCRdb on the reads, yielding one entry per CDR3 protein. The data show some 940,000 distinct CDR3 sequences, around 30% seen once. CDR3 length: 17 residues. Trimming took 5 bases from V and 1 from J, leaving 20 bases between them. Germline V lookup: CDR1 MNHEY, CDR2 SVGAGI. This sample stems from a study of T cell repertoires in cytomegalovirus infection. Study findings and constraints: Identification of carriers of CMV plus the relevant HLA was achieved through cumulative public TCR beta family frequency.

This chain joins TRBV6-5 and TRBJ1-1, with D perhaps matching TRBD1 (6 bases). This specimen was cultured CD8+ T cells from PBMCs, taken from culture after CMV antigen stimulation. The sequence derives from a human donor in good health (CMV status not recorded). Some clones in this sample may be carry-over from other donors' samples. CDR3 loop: CASSHLTRGRKNTEAFF. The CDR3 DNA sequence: TGTGCCAGCAGTCACCTTACTCGGGGGCGAAAGAACACTGAAGCTTTCTTT.